The entry that follows covers one T cell receptor (beta chain) sequence. The target antigen is unknown. These data belong to a study of Ad26.COV2.S vaccination and SARS-CoV-2 variants. Study-wide background: Once, or twice with 56 days between doses, Ad26.COV2.S was given intramuscularly. Study conclusions and caveats: There was reportedly substantial breadth in spike-specific CD8+ and CD4+ T cell responses after vaccination.

The treatment: around 19 received Ad26.COV2.S at low or high dose, single or two shots; about 5 received placebo; per-sample allocation not given. It was on day 63 after the first vaccine or placebo injection that samples were taken. Donation was by an adult aged 18-55 years who was in Boston. Wuhan-strain SARS-CoV-2 spike was expressed by the Ad26 vector that made up the vaccine. TCRdb's copy holds only in-frame clones and misses some; the assay was immunoSEQ multiplex PCR. The sample contains around 300,000 clones, around 88% of which appear only once. The sequence derives from a person between 18 and 59 years old who received the Ad26.COV2.S COVID-19 vaccine or a placebo. The specimen comprised peripheral blood, sampled in a trial of Ad26.COV2.S vaccine versus placebo.

The CDR3 nucleotides are TGTGCCAGCAGTTTTGGGAACCAAGAGACCCAGTACTTC. Its protein is CASSFGNQETQYF. The rearrangement links TRBV12-3 or TRBV12-4 to TRBJ2-5; D uncertain. This CDR3 comprises 13 residues. Trimming stripped 3 bases from V and 0 bases from J, with 5 bases between.